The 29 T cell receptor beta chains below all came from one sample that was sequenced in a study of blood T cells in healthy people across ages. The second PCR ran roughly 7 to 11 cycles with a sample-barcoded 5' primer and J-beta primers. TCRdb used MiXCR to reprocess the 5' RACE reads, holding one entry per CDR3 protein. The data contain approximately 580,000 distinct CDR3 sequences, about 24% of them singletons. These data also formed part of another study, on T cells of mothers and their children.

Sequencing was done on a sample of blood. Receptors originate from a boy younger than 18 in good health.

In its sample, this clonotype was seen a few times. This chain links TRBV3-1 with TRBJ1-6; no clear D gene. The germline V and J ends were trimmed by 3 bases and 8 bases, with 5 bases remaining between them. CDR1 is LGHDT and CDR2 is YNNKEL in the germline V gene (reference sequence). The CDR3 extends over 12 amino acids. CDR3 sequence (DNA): TGTGCCAGCAGCCAGTCTTATTCACCCCTCCACTTT. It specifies CASSQSYSPLHF.

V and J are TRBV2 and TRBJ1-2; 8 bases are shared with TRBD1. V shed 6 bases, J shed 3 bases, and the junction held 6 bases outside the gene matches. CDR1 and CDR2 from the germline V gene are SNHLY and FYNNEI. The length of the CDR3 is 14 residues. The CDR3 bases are TGTGCCAGCAGCGAGACAGGGGTATACTATGGCTACACCTTC. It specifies CASSETGVYYGYTF.

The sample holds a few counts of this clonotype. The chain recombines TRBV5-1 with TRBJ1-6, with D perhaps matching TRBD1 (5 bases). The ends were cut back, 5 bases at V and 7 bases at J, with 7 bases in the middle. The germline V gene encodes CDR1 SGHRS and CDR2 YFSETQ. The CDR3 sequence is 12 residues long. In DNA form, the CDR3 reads TGCGCCAGCAGGACAGTAAATTCACCCCTCCACTTT. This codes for CASRTVNSPLHF.

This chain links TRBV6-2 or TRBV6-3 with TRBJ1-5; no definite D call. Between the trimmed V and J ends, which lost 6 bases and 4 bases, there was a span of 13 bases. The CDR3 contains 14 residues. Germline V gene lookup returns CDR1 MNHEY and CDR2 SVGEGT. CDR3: CASRSGGGNQPQHF. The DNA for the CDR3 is TGTGCCAGCAGAAGCGGTGGAGGTAATCAGCCCCAGCATTTT.

CDR3 DNA: TGCGCCAGCAGCCAAGAGTCGGCCGTCGTCGCCAAAAACATTCAGTACTTC. Translated, it gives CASSQESAVVAKNIQYF. V and J are TRBV4-3 and TRBJ2-4; no clear D gene. The V end lost 0 bases, the J end lost 1 base, and 13 bases lay between the germline ends. CDR1 is LGHNA and CDR2 is YSLEER in the germline V gene. This CDR3 has 17 amino acids.

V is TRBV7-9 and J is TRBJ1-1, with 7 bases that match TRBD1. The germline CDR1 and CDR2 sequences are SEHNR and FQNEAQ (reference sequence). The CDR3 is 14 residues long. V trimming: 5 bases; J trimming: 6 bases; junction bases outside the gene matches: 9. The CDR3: CASSATGDVAEAFF. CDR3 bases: TGTGCCAGCAGCGCTACAGGGGATGTCGCTGAAGCTTTCTTT.

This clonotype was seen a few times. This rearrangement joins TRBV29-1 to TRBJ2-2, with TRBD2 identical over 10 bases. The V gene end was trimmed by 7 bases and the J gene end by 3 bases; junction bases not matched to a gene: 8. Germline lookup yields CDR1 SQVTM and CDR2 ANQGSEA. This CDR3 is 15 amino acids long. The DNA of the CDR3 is TGCAGCGCCTCATTAGCGGGAGGAGACACCGGGGAGCTGTTTTTT. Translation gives CSASLAGGDTGELFF.

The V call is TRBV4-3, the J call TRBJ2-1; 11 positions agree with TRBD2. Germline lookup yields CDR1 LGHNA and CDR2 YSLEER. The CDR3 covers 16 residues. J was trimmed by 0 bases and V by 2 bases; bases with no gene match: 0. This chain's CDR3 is CASSQLAGGSYNEQFF. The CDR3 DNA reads TGCGCCAGCAGCCAACTAGCGGGAGGCTCCTACAATGAGCAGTTCTTC.

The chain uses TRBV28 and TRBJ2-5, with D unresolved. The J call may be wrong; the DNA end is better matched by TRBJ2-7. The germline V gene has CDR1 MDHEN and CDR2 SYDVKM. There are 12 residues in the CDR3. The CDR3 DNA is TGTGCCAGCAGACTTCCCTCGGGCGAGCAGTACTTC. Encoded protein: CASRLPSGEQYF.

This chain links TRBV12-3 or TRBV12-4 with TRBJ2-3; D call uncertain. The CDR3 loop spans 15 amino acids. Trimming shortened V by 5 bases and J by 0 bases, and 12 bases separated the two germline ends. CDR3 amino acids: CASSGTSESTDTQYF. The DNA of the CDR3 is TGTGCCAGCAGTGGTACCAGCGAGAGCACAGATACGCAGTATTTT.

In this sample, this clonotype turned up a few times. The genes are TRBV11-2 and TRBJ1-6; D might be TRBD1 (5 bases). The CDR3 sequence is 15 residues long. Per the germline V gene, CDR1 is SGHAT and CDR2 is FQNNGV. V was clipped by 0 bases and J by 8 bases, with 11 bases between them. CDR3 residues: CASSLEGMGDSPLHF. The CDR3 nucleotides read TGTGCCAGCAGCTTAGAAGGTATGGGGGATTCACCCCTCCACTTT. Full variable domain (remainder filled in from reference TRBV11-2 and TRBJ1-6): EAGVAQSPRYKIIEKRQSVAFWCNPISGHATLYWYQQILGQGPKLLIQFQNNGVVDDSQLPKDRFSAERLKGVDSTLKIQPAKLEDSAVYLCASSLEGMGDSPLHFGNGTRLTVT.

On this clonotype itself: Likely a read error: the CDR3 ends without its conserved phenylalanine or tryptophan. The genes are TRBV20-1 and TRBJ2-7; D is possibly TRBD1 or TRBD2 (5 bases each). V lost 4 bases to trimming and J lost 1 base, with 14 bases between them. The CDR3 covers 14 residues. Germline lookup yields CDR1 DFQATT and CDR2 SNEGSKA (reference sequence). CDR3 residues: CSAMEPGRSYEQYL. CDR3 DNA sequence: TGCAGTGCTATGGAACCGGGACGGTCCTACGAGCAGTACCTC.

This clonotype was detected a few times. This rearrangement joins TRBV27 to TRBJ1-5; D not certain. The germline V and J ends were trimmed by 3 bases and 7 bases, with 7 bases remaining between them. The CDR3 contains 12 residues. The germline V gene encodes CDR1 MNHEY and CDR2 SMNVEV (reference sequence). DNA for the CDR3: TGTGCCAGCAGTTTTCATCCCCAGCCCCAGCATTTT. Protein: CASSFHPQPQHF.

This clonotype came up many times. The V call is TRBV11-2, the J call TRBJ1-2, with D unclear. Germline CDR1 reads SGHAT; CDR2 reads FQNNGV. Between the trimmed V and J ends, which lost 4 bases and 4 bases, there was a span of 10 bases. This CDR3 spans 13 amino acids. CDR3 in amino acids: CASSSSGPYGYTF. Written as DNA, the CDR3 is TGTGCCAGCAGCTCGAGTGGCCCCTATGGCTACACCTTC. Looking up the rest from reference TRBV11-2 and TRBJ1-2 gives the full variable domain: EAGVAQSPRYKIIEKRQSVAFWCNPISGHATLYWYQQILGQGPKLLIQFQNNGVVDDSQLPKDRFSAERLKGVDSTLKIQPAKLEDSAVYLCASSSSGPYGYTFGSGTRLTVV.

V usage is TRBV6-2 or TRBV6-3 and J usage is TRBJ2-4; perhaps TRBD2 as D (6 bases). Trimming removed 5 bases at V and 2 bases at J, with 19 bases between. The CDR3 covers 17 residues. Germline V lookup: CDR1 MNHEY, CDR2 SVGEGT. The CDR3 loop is CASSPLEERVSKNIQYF. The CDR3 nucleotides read TGTGCCAGCAGTCCCCTGGAGGAGCGGGTATCCAAAAACATTCAGTACTTC.

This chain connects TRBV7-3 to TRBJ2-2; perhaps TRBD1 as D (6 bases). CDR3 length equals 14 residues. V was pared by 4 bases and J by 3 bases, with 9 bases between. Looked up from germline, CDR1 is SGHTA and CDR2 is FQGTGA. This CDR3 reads CASSWSGDTGELFF. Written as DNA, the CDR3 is TGTGCCAGCAGCTGGTCAGGGGACACCGGGGAGCTGTTTTTT.

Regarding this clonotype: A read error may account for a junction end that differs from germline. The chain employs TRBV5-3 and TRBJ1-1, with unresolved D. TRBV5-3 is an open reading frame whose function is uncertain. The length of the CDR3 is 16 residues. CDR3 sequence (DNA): TGTGCCAGCAGCTTTTCTTGGACGGGCCTGAACACTGAAGCTTTCTTT. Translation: CASSFSWTGLNTEAFF.

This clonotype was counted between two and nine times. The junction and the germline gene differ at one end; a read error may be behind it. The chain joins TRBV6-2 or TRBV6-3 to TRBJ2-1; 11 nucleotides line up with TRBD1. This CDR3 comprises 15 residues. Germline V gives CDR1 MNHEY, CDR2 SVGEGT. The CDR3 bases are TGTGCCAGCAGTTACGCCGGGACAGGGGGGGCCGTGGTTAACTTC. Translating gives CASSYAGTGGAVVNF.

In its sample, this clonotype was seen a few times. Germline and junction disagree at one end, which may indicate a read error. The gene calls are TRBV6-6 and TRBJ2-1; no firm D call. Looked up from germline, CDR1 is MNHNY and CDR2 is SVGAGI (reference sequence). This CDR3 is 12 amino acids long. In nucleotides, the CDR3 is TGTGCCACCAGTGAAAGGGTCCAGGAGCAGTTCTTC. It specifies CATSERVQEQFF.

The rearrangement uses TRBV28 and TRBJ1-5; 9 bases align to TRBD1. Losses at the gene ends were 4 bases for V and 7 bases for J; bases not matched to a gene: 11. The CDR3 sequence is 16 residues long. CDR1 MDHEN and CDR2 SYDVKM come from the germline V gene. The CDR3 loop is CASSWNPGQGGQPQHF. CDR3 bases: TGTGCCAGCAGTTGGAACCCGGGACAGGGAGGGCAGCCCCAGCATTTT.

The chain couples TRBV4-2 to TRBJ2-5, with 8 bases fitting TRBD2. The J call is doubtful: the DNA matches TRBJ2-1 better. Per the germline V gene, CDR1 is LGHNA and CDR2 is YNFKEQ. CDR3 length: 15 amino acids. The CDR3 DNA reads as TGTGCCAGCAGCCAAGAGCCGGGACTAGTCAATGAGCAGTTCTTC. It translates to CASSQEPGLVNEQFF.

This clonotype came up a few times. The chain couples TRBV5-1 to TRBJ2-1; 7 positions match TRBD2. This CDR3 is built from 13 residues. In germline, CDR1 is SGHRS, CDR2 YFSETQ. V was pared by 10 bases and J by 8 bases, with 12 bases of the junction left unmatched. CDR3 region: CAARRGGLDEQFF. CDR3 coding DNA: TGCGCCGCGCGGCGGGGAGGGTTGGATGAGCAGTTCTTC.

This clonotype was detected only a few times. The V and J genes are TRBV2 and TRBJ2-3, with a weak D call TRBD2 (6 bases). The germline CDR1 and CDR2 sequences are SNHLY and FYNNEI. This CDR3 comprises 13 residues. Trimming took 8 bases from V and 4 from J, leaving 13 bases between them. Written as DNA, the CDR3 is TGTGCCAGCGGCGGGAACCCGCCAGATACGCAGTATTTT. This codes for CASGGNPPDTQYF.

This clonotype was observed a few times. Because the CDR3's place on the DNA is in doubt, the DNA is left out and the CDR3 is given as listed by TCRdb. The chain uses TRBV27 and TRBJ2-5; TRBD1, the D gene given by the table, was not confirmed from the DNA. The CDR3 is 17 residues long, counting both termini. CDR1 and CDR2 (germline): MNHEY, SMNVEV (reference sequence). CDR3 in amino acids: CASSPSVAGLKYNEQFF.

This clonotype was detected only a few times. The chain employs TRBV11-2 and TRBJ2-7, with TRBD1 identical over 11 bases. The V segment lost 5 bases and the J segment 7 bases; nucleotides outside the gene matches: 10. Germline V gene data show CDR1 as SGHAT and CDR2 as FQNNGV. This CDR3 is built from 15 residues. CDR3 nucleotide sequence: TGTGCCAGCAGCCTCCCTTGGACAGGGGGCATAGAGCAGTACTTC. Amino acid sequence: CASSLPWTGGIEQYF.

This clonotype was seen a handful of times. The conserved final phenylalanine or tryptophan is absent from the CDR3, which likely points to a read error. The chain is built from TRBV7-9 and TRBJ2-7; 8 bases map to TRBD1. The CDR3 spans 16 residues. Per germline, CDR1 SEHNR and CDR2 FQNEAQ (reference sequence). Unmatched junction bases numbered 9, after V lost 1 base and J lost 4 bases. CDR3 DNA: TGTGCCAGCAGCTTAGGAGGTTGGGACAGGACATACGAGCAGTACTCC. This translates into CASSLGGWDRTYEQYS.

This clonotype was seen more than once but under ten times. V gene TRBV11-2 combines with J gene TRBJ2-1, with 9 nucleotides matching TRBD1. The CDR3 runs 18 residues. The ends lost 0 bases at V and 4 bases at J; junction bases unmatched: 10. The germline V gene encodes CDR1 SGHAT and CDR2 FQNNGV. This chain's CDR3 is CASSLDRVTGGLYNEQFF. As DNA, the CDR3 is TGTGCCAGCAGCTTAGACCGCGTAACAGGGGGCCTATACAATGAGCAGTTCTTC.

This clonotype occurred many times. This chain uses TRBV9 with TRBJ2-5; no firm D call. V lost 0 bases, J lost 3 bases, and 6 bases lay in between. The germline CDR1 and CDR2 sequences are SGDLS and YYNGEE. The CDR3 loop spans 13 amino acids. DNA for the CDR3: TGTGCCAGCAGCGTAGGCTTCGAAGAGACCCAGTACTTC. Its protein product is CASSVGFEETQYF.

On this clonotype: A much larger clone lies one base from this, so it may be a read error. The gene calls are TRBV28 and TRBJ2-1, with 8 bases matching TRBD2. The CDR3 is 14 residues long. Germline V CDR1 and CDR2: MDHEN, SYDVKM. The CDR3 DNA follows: TGTGCCAGCAAGGCGGGGGGCTCCTACAATGGGCAGTTCTTC. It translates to CASKAGGSYNGQFF.